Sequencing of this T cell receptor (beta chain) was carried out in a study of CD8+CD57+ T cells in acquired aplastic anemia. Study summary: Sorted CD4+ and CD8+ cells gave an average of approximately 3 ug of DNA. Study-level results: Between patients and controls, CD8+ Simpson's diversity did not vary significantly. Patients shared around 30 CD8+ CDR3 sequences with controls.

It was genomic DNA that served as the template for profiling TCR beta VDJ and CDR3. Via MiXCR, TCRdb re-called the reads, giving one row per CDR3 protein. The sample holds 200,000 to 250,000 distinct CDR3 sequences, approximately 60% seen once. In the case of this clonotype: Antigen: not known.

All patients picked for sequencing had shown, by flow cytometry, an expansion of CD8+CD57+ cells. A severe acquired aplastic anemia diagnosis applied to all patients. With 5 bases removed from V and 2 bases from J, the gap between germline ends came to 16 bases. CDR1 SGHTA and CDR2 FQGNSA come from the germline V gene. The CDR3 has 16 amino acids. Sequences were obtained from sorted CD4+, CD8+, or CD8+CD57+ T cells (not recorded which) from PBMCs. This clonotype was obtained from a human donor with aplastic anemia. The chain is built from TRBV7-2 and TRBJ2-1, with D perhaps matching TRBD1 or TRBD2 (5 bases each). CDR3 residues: CASSRKGQGPYNEQFF. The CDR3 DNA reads TGTGCCAGCAGCCGCAAAGGGCAGGGACCCTACAATGAGCAGTTCTTC.